This paragraph covers one T cell receptor beta chain sequence. The sample comes from a study of blood T cell repertoires in COVID-19. Study in general: Material from acute and convalescent COVID-19 was sourced from the United States, Italy and Spain. From T cells, B-cell-depleted T cells, or PBMCs came the material, which was cDNA or gDNA.

Per the original methods: Scientists estimated how many nucleated cells there were by amplifying reference gene primers. Libraries were prepared by immunoSEQ multiplex PCR; TCRdb keeps only in-frame clonotypes and omits some of them. V and J calls and clone size are those listed in that table; D and trimming were worked out from the DNA. The sample lists over 200,000 clones, 88% occurring once. J lost 7 bases, V lost 5 bases, and 9 bases had no gene match. CDR1 is SGHTA, CDR2 FQGNSA, per germline. The CDR3 is 16 amino acids. Sequenced input: peripheral blood. This sequence joins TRBV7-2 and TRBJ2-1; 12 positions agree with TRBD2. This receptor was identified in a woman in her sixties or seventies with acute or convalescent COVID-19. The CDR3 sequence is CASSTASGRAGNEQFF. The CDR3 DNA is TGTGCCAGCAGCACCGCTAGCGGGAGGGCCGGGAATGAGCAGTTCTTC.